The clone carrying this TCR beta chain occurred a few times. Seattle participants joined during active infection and were tracked over time. This record comes from a study of blood T cell repertoires in COVID-19. About the research overall: Samples taken during acute and convalescent COVID-19 were collected in the United States, Italy and Spain. PBMCs, B-cell-depleted T cells, or T cells were the source of the cDNA or gDNA that made up the material.

Per the study methods: Nucleated cell counts were estimated from reference gene primer amplification. The repertoire was sequenced with immunoSEQ multiplex PCR; TCRdb's copy has only in-frame clones and lacks some. D and trimming come from the DNA, and the V and J calls and clone size come from that table. The sample holds about half a million clones, approximately 89% seen once. The CDR3 runs to 14 residues. Germline V gene sequence: CDR1 MNHEY, CDR2 SVGAGI. Trimming took 4 bases from V and 1 from J, leaving 10 bases between them. This rearrangement joins TRBV6-5 to TRBJ1-1; D might be TRBD1 (5 bases). The receptor was derived from a man aged 18-30 years with COVID-19, enrolled during active disease. The sequencing sample was made of peripheral blood. CDR3 nucleotides: TGTGCCAGCAGTTTCGGCGGGACGAACACTGAAGCTTTCTTT. It specifies CASSFGGTNTEAFF.